Following are 32 T cell receptor beta chains from one sample sequenced in a study of human T cells and chemical hapten exposure. The time point here: patch test 3, about 24 weeks after DPC sensitization. Described treatment: therapeutic diphenylcyclopropenone sensitization with weekly scalp DPC. TCRdb used MiXCR to reprocess the RACE reads, holding one entry per CDR3 protein. The sample has 190,000 or so distinct CDR3 sequences; approximately 26% are singletons. Sequences were derived from whole blood, sampled in connection with sensitization to the hapten diphenylcyclopropenone (DPC). These receptors originate from a woman in her forties with alopecia areata. Some clones in this sample may be carry-over from other donors' samples.

The chain is built from TRBV27 and TRBJ1-1, with a possible D match to TRBD1 (5 bases). The CDR3 spans 15 residues. Germline values: CDR1 MNHEY, CDR2 SMNVEV (reference sequence). V dropped 5 bases and J dropped 5 bases, with 18 bases sitting between them. Here the CDR3 reads CASSPSPGGRTEAFF. The CDR3 DNA reads as TGTGCCAGCAGTCCTAGTCCCGGGGGGAGGACTGAAGCTTTCTTT.

In its sample, this clonotype was seen a few times. CDR3 sequence reads: CASRMDRADTEAFF. CDR3 in DNA: TGTGCCAGCAGAATGGACAGGGCGGACACTGAAGCTTTCTTT. This chain links TRBV2 with TRBJ1-1; 8 bases agree with TRBD1. V lost 6 bases and J lost 3; bases outside the gene matches: 6. This CDR3 spans 14 amino acids. The germline V gene encodes CDR1 SNHLY and CDR2 FYNNEI.

This chain uses TRBV11-2 with TRBJ2-7, with 9 positions matching TRBD2. This CDR3 comprises 15 residues. Germline CDR1 reads SGHAT; CDR2 reads FQNNGV. The ends lost 5 bases at V and 3 bases at J; junction bases unmatched: 8. CDR3 residues: CASSTRLAVRYEQYF. Written as DNA, the CDR3 is TGTGCCAGCAGCACCAGACTAGCGGTCCGCTACGAGCAGTACTTC.

The V call is TRBV6-1, the J call TRBJ1-5, with D perhaps matching TRBD1 (6 bases). The CDR3 totals 16 residues. Germline assignment: CDR1 MNHNS and CDR2 SASEGT. V lost 5 bases and J lost 3, with 17 bases in between. The chain's CDR3 is CASSPRSGANNQPQHF. DNA for the CDR3: TGTGCCAGCAGTCCCCGGTCGGGGGCCAACAATCAGCCCCAGCATTTT.

This clonotype came up a few times. The chain combines TRBV10-3 with TRBJ2-7; tentatively, D is TRBD2 (6 bases). Deletions cut 5 bases from V and 6 bases from J, with 17 bases between. The germline gives CDR1 ENHRY, CDR2 SYGVKD. The CDR3 loop spans 14 amino acids. CDR3 DNA sequence: TGTGCCATCAGTCCCTCGGGAGATGTCCGCGAGCAGTACTTC. It codes for CAISPSGDVREQYF.

The chain has TRBV4-1 and TRBJ2-2; D is possibly TRBD1 (6 bases). The CDR3 runs 16 residues. V was pared by 1 base and J by 5 bases, with 14 bases between. Germline V lookup: CDR1 MGHRA, CDR2 YSYEKL. CDR3 sequence (DNA): TGCGCCAGCAGCCAAGTTAAACAGGGTGGTACCGGGGAGCTGTTTTTT. Translation gives CASSQVKQGGTGELFF.

V gene TRBV20-1 combines with J gene TRBJ2-2; D remains unclear. CDR1 and CDR2 (germline): DFQATT, SNEGSKA (reference sequence). The CDR3 spans 15 residues. Trimming stripped 1 base from V and 1 base from J, with 10 bases between. CDR3 sequence (DNA): TGCAGTGCTAGAGGAGCGCTAGTGAACACCGGGGAGCTGTTTTTT. Amino acids: CSARGALVNTGELFF.

This clonotype was seen repeatedly, ten times or more. The V call is TRBV20-1, the J call TRBJ1-2; D is unclear. The V end was cut by 3 bases, the J end by 7 bases, with 15 bases between. The CDR3 runs to 13 residues. Germline CDR1 DFQATT, CDR2 SNEGSKA (reference sequence). CDR3 DNA: TGCAGTGCTAGTTCCCTCGCTAGCTCTGGCTACACCTTC. It yields the protein CSASSLASSGYTF.

The chain is built from TRBV28 and TRBJ2-1; D gene ambiguous. Germline V gene sequence: CDR1 MDHEN, CDR2 SYDVKM. With 6 bases removed from V and 8 bases from J, the gap between germline ends came to 17 bases. The CDR3 has 14 amino acids. DNA for the CDR3: TGTGCCAGCAGGCGCTCCCCCGGCGTGCATGAGCAGTTCTTC. It yields the protein CASRRSPGVHEQFF.

Ten or more counts support this clonotype. CDR3 coding DNA: TGTGCCAGCAGTACCTCCATCTCAACCGGGGGCTATGAGCAGTTCTTC. This translates into CASSTSISTGGYEQFF. The chain employs TRBV6-6 and TRBJ2-1; D is possibly TRBD1 or TRBD2 (6 bases each). This CDR3 region has 16 residues. Germline V gene sequence: CDR1 MNHNY, CDR2 SVGAGI (reference sequence). V lost 5 bases, J lost 8 bases, and 22 bases lay in between.

The V call is TRBV7-9, the J call TRBJ1-6, with a weak D call TRBD1 (5 bases). Germline loops: CDR1 SEHNR, CDR2 FQNEAQ (reference sequence). V was shortened by 6 bases and J by 4 bases, with 13 bases between the two germline ends. This CDR3 contains 15 residues. CDR3 region: CASRDQGSYNSPLHF. The CDR3, as DNA: TGTGCCAGCAGGGATCAGGGATCGTATAATTCACCCCTCCACTTT.

The chain links TRBV24-1 to TRBJ1-2; TRBD1 matches 8 bases. The trim removed 4 bases at V and 8 bases at J, leaving 8 bases unmatched. Germline CDR1 reads KGHDR; CDR2 reads SFDVKD. This CDR3 contains 14 residues. CDR3 sequence reads: CATSETGTGGGYTF. CDR3 bases: TGTGCCACCAGTGAAACCGGGACAGGAGGGGGCTACACCTTC.

This clonotype was picked up a small number of times. The chain joins TRBV5-1 to TRBJ1-1; D remains unclear. This CDR3 region has 15 residues. Germline-derived CDR1 and CDR2 are SGHRS and YFSETQ. V was trimmed by 2 bases and J by 3 bases, leaving 14 bases between them. CDR3 nucleotides: TGCGCCAGCAGCTTAGGGAGTGTCGGGCACACTGAAGCTTTCTTT. Its translation: CASSLGSVGHTEAFF.

This clonotype was counted between two and nine times. This chain connects TRBV5-1 to TRBJ2-7; 10 bases map to TRBD2. CDR1 is SGHRS, CDR2 YFSETQ, per germline. The junction had 5 bases not matched to a gene; V was cut back by 6 bases and J by 2 bases. The length of the CDR3 is 14 residues. This CDR3 reads CASKREGGTYEQYF. CDR3 in DNA: TGCGCCAGCAAGCGGGAGGGCGGGACCTACGAGCAGTACTTC.

The CDR3 sequence: CASTPGVSYGYTF. The DNA of the CDR3 is TGTGCCAGCACCCCAGGGGTTAGCTATGGCTACACCTTC. This sequence joins TRBV7-2 and TRBJ1-2; D is perhaps TRBD1 (6 bases). V was trimmed by 7 bases and J by 4 bases, leaving 13 bases between them. CDR1 is SGHTA and CDR2 is FQGNSA in the germline V gene. This CDR3 comprises 13 residues.

This clonotype was counted only a few times. The V and J genes are TRBV10-3 and TRBJ1-5, with D perhaps matching TRBD1 (6 bases). CDR1 is ENHRY and CDR2 is SYGVKD in the germline V gene. With 0 bases removed from V and 6 bases from J, the gap between germline ends came to 9 bases. The CDR3 sequence is 14 residues long. Here the CDR3 reads CAISESTGIQPQHF. Written as DNA, the CDR3 is TGTGCCATCAGTGAGTCCACAGGGATTCAGCCCCAGCATTTT.

This clonotype was observed a handful of times. This chain's CDR3 is CASRSTVNTEAFF. The CDR3 DNA sequence: TGTGCCAGCCGATCTACGGTGAACACTGAAGCTTTCTTT. The gene calls are TRBV6-5 and TRBJ1-1; D ambiguous. The length of the CDR3 is 13 residues. Germline CDR1 MNHEY, CDR2 SVGAGI. With 8 bases removed from V and 0 bases from J, the gap between germline ends came to 10 bases.

This clonotype occurred a few times. V and J are TRBV11-1 and TRBJ2-1, with D perhaps matching TRBD1 (6 bases). This CDR3 has 13 residues. The ends were cut back, 4 bases at V and 6 bases at J, with 10 bases in the middle. Germline lookup yields CDR1 SGHAT and CDR2 FQDESV (reference sequence). The CDR3 protein is CASSSTGFNEQFF. For the CDR3, the DNA is TGTGCCAGCAGCTCAACAGGGTTCAATGAGCAGTTCTTC. The full variable domain, rest sourced from reference TRBV11-1 and TRBJ2-1, is EAEVAQSPRYKITEKSQAVAFWCDPISGHATLYWYRQILGQGPELLVQFQDESVVDDSQLPKDRFSAERLKGVDSTLKIQPAELGDSAMYLCASSSTGFNEQFFGPGTRLTVL.

The chain couples TRBV5-1 to TRBJ2-3; D possibly corresponds to TRBD1 (6 bases). The germline V gene has CDR1 SGHRS and CDR2 YFSETQ. This CDR3 contains 17 residues. V was trimmed by 0 bases and J by 1 base, leaving 15 bases between them. CDR3 sequence (DNA): TGCGCCAGCAGCTTGGTCACAGGGATCAAAGGCACAGATACGCAGTATTTT. It codes for CASSLVTGIKGTDTQYF.

The chain carries TRBV7-9 and TRBJ1-2, with D unclear. This CDR3 contains 13 residues. CDR1 SEHNR and CDR2 FQNEAQ come from the germline V gene (reference sequence). V shed 2 bases and J shed 6 bases, with 10 bases lying between them. The CDR3 region is CASSLNGVHGYTF. The CDR3 DNA follows: TGTGCCAGCAGCTTAAATGGGGTACATGGCTACACCTTC.

The chain links TRBV7-9 to TRBJ1-5; D not certain. In germline, CDR1 is SEHNR, CDR2 FQNEAQ (reference sequence). V was shortened by 1 base and J by 3 bases, with 10 bases between the two germline ends. The CDR3 spans 15 residues. CDR3 sequence reads: CASSLDSGNNQPQHF. Written as DNA, the CDR3 is TGTGCCAGCAGCTTAGATTCCGGGAACAATCAGCCCCAGCATTTT.

The J gene is TRBJ2-7, the V gene TRBV7-2; the match to TRBD2 covers 9 bases. V lost 5 bases and J lost 13; bases outside the gene matches: 12. Germline V gives CDR1 SGHTA, CDR2 FQGNSA. CDR3 size: 13 residues. In DNA form, the CDR3 reads TGTGCCAGCAGCGAATTGCTAGCGGGATGGGTCTACTTC. Translated: CASSELLAGWVYF.

This clonotype was found a few times. A read error may account for a junction end that differs from germline. The gene calls are TRBV7-7 and TRBJ2-5; TRBD1 might be the D (6 bases). CDR1 SSHAT and CDR2 FNYEAQ come from the germline V gene (reference sequence). CDR3 length equals 13 residues. Here the CDR3 DNA reads TGTGCTAGCAGCTTATCGCAGGGGGAGACCCAGTACTTC. Translation: CASSLSQGETQYF.

This rearrangement joins TRBV28 to TRBJ2-1, with 12 bases matching TRBD2. Trimming took 8 bases from V and 3 from J; bases not matched to a gene: 8. This CDR3 region has 16 residues. CDR1 MDHEN and CDR2 SYDVKM come from the germline V gene. The CDR3 spells CASGLAGRGDYNEQFF. The DNA of the CDR3 is TGTGCCAGCGGACTAGCGGGGAGGGGGGACTACAATGAGCAGTTCTTC.

The rearrangement uses TRBV5-1 and TRBJ2-1, with D possibly TRBD1 on 6 matching bases. Per the germline V gene, CDR1 is SGHRS and CDR2 is YFSETQ. This CDR3 comprises 14 residues. V was cut by 4 bases and J by 2 bases, with 10 bases left in between. The CDR3 coding sequence is TGCGCCAGCAGCCAGGACAGAACCTACAATGAGCAGTTCTTC. Encoded protein: CASSQDRTYNEQFF.

The table lists this clonotype with a count of one. The DNA for the CDR3 is TGTGCCAGTAGATCCCCGATAGGGGTCAATCAGCCCCAGCATTTT. Protein: CASRSPIGVNQPQHF. J is TRBJ1-5 and V is TRBV19; the D gene is possibly TRBD1 (5 bases). The germline V gene encodes CDR1 LNHDA and CDR2 SQIVND (reference sequence). This CDR3 is 15 amino acids long. Trimming took 6 bases from V and 3 from J, leaving 15 bases between them.

The chain recombines TRBV4-3 with TRBJ2-7; 8 bases map to TRBD1. The trim removed 1 base at V and 3 bases at J, leaving 2 bases unmatched. There are 14 residues in the CDR3. CDR1 is LGHNA, CDR2 YSLEER, per germline. Written as DNA, the CDR3 is TGCGCCAGCAGCCAAGCCGACAGGGGCTACGAGCAGTACTTC. Translated: CASSQADRGYEQYF.

J is TRBJ2-1 and V is TRBV6-2 or TRBV6-3; D tentatively reads TRBD1 or TRBD2 (5 bases each). The CDR3 extends over 11 amino acids. Germline V lookup: CDR1 MNHEY, CDR2 SVGEGT. Deletions cut 2 bases from V and 15 bases from J, with 11 bases between. DNA of the CDR3: TGTGCCAGCAGTTACATGGGGGTACGGTTCTTC. It is translated as CASSYMGVRFF.

This clonotype occurred a few times. The CDR3: CASSTGQDQAQYF. DNA of the CDR3: TGTGCCTCGAGTACAGGGCAGGATCAGGCCCAGTACTTC. The chain has TRBV12-3 or TRBV12-4 and TRBJ2-5; D is perhaps TRBD1 (6 bases). The length of the CDR3 is 13 residues. V gave up 11 bases and J gave up 9 bases, with 22 bases separating them.

The J gene is TRBJ2-1, the V gene TRBV4-2; 8 bases fit TRBD2. V dropped 4 bases and J dropped 2; count of bases not matched to a gene: 13. Germline V CDR1 and CDR2: LGHNA, YNFKEQ. This CDR3 is 18 amino acids long. The DNA of the CDR3 is TGTGCCAGCAGCCCCCCCGCCGGGACTAGTACTACCTACAATGAGCAGTTCTTC. This sequence encodes CASSPPAGTSTTYNEQFF.

This clonotype occurred many times. The J gene is TRBJ2-3, the V gene TRBV5-1; D unclear. Deletions cut 0 bases from V and 1 base from J, with 6 bases between. From germline, CDR1 is SGHRS and CDR2 YFSETQ. The CDR3 has 14 amino acids. The CDR3 is CASSLGGGTDTQYF. As DNA, the CDR3 is TGCGCCAGCAGCTTGGGAGGCGGCACAGATACGCAGTATTTT.

This clonotype appeared a few times. The J gene is TRBJ2-7, the V gene TRBV7-2; tentatively, D is TRBD2 (5 bases). Trimming removed 3 bases from V and 5 bases from J, with 11 bases in between. CDR1 is SGHTA and CDR2 is FQGNSA in the germline V gene. The CDR3 length is 13 residues. CDR3: CASSFGVLDEQYF. DNA for the CDR3: TGTGCCAGCAGCTTCGGGGTTCTTGACGAGCAGTACTTC.